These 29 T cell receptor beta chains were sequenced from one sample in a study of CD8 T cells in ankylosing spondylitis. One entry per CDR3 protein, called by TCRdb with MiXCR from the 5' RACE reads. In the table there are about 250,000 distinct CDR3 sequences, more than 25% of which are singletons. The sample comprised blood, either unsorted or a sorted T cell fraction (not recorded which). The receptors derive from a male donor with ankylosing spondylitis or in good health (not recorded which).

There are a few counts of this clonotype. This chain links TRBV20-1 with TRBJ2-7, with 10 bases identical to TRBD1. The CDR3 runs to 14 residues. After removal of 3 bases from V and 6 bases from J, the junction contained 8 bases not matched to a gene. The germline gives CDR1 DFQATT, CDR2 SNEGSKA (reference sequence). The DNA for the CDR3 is TGCAGTGCTAGGGGGGACAGGGGAGAGCCCGAGCAGTACTTC. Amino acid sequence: CSARGDRGEPEQYF.

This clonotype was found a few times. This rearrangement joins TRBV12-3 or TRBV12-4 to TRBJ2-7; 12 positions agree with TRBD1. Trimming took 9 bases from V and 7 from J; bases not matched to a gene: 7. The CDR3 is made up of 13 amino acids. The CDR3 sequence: CASTGTGGGEQYF. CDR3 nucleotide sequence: TGTGCCAGTACCGGGACAGGGGGCGGGGAGCAGTACTTC.

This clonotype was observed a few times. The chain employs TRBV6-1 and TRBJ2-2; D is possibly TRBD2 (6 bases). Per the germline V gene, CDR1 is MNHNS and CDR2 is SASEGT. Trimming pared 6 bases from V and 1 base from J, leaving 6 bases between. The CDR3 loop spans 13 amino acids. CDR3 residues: CASRGGNTGELFF. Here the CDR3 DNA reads TGTGCCAGCAGGGGGGGGAACACCGGGGAGCTGTTTTTT.

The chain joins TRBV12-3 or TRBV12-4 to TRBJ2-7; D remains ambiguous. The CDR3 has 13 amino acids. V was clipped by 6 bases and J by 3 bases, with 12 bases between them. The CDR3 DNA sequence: TGTGCCAGCAGGCCAGACACTCACTACGAGCAGTACTTC. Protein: CASRPDTHYEQYF.

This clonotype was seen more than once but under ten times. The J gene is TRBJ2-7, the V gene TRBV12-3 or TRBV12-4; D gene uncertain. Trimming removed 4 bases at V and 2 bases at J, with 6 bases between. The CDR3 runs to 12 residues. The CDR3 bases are TGTGCCAGCAGTTCCAACACCTACGAGCAGTACTTC. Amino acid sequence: CASSSNTYEQYF.

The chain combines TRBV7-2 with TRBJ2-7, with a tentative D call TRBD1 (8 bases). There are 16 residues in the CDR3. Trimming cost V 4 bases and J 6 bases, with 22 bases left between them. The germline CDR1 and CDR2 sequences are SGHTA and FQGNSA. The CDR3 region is CASSSLQGAGGFEQYF. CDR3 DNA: TGTGCCAGCAGCTCCCTCCAGGGGGCCGGGGGGTTCGAGCAGTACTTC.

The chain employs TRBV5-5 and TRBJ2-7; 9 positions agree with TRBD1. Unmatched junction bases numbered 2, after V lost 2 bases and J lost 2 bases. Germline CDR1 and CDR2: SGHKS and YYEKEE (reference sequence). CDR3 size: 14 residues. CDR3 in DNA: TGTGCCAGCAGCTTTACAGGGGGCACCTACGAGCAGTACTTC. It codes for CASSFTGGTYEQYF.

The CDR3 loop reads CASGDRGTYNEQFF. The CDR3 nucleotides read TGTGCCAGCGGGGACAGGGGGACCTACAATGAGCAGTTCTTC. This chain links TRBV12-3 or TRBV12-4 with TRBJ2-1; TRBD1 matches 11 bases. The junction had 2 bases not matched to a gene; V was cut back by 8 bases and J by 2 bases. The CDR3 is 14 amino acids.

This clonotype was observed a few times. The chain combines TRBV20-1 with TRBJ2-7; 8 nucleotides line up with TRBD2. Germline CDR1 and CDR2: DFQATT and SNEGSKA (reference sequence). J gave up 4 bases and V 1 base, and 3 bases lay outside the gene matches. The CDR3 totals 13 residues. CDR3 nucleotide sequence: TGCAGTGCTAGAGCGGGACTAGATTACGAGCAGTACTTC. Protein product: CSARAGLDYEQYF.

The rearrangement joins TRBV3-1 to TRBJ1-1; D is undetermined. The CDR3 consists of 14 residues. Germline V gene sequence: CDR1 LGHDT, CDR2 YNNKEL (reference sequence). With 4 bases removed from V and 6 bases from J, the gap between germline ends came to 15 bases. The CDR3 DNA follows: TGTGCCAGCAGCCCGAACGAGTCGCCCGCTGAAGCTTTCTTT. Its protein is CASSPNESPAEAFF.

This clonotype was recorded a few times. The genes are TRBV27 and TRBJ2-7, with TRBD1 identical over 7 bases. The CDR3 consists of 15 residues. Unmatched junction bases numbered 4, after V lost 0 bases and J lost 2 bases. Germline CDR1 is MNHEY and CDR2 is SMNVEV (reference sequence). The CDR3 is CASSLSGTATYEQYF. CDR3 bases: TGTGCCAGCAGTTTATCGGGGACAGCAACCTACGAGCAGTACTTC.

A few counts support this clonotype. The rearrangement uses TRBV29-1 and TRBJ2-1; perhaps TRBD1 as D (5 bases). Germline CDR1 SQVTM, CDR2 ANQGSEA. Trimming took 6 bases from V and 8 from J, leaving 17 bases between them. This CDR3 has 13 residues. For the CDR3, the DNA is TGCAGCGTGTGTGGCAGGGCCCGCGATGAGCAGTTCTTC. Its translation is CSVCGRARDEQFF.

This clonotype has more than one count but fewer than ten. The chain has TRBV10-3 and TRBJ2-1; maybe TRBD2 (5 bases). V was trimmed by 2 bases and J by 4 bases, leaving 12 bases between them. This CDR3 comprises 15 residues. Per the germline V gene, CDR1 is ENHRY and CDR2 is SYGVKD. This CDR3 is CAISEAGGMYNEQFF. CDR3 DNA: TGTGCCATCAGTGAGGCGGGCGGAATGTACAATGAGCAGTTCTTC.

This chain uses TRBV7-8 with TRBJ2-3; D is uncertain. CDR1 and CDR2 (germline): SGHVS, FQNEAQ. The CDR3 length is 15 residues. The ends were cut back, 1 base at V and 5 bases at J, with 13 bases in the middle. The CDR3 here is CASSLEAEPRDTQYF. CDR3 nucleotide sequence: TGTGCCAGCAGCTTAGAGGCGGAACCCAGAGATACGCAGTATTTT.

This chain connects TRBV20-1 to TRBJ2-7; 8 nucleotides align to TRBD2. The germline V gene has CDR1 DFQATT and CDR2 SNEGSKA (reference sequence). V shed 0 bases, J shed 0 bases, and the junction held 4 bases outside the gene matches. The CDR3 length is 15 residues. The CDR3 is CSAREIAGSSYEQYF. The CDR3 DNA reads TGCAGTGCTAGAGAGATAGCGGGGAGCTCCTACGAGCAGTACTTC.

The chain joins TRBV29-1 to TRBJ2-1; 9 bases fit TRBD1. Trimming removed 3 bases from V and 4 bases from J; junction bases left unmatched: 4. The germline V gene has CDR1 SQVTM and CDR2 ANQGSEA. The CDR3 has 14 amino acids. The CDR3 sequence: CSVDRQGDYNEQFF. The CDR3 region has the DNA TGCAGCGTTGACCGACAGGGGGATTACAATGAGCAGTTCTTC.

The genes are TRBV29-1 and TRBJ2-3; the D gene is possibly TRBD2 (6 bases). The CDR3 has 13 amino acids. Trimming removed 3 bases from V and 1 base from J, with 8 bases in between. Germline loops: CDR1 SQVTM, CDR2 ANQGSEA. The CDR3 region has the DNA TGCAGCGTTGATCAGCGGGGCACAGATACGCAGTATTTT. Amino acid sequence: CSVDQRGTDTQYF.

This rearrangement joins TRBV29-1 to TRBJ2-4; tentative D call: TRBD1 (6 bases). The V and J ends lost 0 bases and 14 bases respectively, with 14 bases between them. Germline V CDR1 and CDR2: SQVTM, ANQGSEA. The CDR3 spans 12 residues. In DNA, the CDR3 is TGCAGCGTTGAAGAAGGGCAGGGGAAAAAGTACTTC. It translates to CSVEEGQGKKYF. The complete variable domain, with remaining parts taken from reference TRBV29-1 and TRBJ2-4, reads SAVISQKPSRDICQRGTSLTIQCQVDSQVTMMFWYRQQPGQSLTLIATANQGSEATYESGFVIDKFPISRPNLTFSTLTVSNMSPEDSSIYLCSVEEGQGKKYFGAGTRLSVL.

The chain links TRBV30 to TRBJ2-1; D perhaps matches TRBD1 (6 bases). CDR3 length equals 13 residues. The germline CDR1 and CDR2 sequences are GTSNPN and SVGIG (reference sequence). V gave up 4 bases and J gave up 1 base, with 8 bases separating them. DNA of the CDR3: TGTGCCTGGACTAGGGGGTCCTACAATGAGCAGTTCTTC. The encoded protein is CAWTRGSYNEQFF.

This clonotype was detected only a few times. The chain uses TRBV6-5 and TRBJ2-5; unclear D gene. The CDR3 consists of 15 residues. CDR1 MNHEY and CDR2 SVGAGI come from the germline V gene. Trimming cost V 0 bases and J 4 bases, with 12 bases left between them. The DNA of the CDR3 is TGTGCCAGCAGTTACTCTCCTAGGACCGCAGAGACCCAGTACTTC. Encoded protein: CASSYSPRTAETQYF.

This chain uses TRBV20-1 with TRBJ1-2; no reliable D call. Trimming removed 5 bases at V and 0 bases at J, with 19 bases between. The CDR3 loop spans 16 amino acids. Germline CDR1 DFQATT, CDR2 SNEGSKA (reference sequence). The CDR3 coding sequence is TGCAGTGCTCTAGAGCCCCATGACCCTACTAACTATGGCTACACCTTC. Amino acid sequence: CSALEPHDPTNYGYTF.

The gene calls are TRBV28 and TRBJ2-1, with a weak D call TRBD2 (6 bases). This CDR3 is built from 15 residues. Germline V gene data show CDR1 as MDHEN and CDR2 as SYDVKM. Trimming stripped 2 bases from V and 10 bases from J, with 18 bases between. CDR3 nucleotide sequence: TGTGCCAGCAGTTTAGGAGGGACCCACTCCGTGGAGCAGTTCTTC. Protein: CASSLGGTHSVEQFF.

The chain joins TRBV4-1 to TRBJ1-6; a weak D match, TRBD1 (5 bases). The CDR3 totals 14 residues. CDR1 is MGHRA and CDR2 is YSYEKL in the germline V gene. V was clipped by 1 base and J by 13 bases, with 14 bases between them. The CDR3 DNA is TGCGCCAGCAGCCAAGGGTATTTGACAGCTCCCCTCCACTTT. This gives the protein CASSQGYLTAPLHF.

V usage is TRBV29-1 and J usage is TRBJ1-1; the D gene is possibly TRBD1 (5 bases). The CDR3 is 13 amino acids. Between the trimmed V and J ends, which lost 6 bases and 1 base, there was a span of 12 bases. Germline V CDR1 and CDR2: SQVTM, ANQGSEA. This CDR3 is CSVPGVGNTEAFF. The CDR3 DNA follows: TGCAGCGTCCCGGGGGTAGGGAACACTGAAGCTTTCTTT. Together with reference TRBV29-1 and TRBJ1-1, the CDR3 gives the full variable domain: SAVISQKPSRDICQRGTSLTIQCQVDSQVTMMFWYRQQPGQSLTLIATANQGSEATYESGFVIDKFPISRPNLTFSTLTVSNMSPEDSSIYLCSVPGVGNTEAFFGQGTRLTVV.

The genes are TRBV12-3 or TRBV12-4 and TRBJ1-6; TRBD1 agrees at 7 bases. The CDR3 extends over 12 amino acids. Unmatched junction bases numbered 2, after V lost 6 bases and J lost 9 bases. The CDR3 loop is CASSRQGSPLHF. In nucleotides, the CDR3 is TGTGCCAGCAGCCGACAGGGTTCACCCCTCCACTTT.

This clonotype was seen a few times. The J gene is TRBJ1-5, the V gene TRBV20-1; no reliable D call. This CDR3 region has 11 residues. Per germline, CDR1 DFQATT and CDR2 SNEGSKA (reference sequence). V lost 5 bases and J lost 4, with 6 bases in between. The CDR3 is CSASENQPQHF. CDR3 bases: TGCAGTGCTTCCGAGAATCAGCCCCAGCATTTT.

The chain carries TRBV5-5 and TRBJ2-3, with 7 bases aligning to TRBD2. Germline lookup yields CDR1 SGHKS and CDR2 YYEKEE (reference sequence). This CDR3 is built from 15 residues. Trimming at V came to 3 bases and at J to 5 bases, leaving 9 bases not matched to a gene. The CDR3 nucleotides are TGTGCCAGCAGCTCCCAGCCGGGGAGGGGAGATACGCAGTATTTT. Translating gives CASSSQPGRGDTQYF.

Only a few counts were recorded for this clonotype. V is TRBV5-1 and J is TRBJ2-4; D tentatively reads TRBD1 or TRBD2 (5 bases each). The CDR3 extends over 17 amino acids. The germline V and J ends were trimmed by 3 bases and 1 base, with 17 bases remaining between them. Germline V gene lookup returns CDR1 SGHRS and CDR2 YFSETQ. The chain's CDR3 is CASSSLPGTVAKNIQYF. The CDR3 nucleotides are TGCGCCAGCAGCTCACTACCCGGGACGGTGGCCAAAAACATTCAGTACTTC.

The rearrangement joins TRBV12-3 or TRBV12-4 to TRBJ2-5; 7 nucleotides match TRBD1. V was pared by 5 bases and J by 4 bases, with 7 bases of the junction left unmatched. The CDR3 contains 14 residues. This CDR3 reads CASSDRVRGETQYF. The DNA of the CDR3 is TGTGCCAGCAGTGACAGGGTCAGGGGAGAGACCCAGTACTTC.